A single sample is the source of the 17 T cell receptor beta chains below, sequenced in a study of T cell responses to AZD1222 COVID-19 vaccine. The data were produced by immunoSEQ multiplex PCR, yet TCRdb's version contains in-frame clones alone and is incomplete. The sample records approximately 140,000 clones, about nine tenths being singletons. The material sequenced was peripheral blood, taken 28 days after the second AZD1222 dose. The receptors derive from an adult who received the AZD1222 COVID-19 vaccine.

The rearrangement joins TRBV5-4 to TRBJ2-3, with a tentative D call TRBD2 (7 bases). Germline loops: CDR1 SGHNT, CDR2 YYREEE (reference sequence). The CDR3 is 15 residues long. V was trimmed by 6 bases and J by 1 base, leaving 15 bases between them. CDR3 nucleotides: TGTGCCAGCACCTGGGGGCGGGGGCGCACAGATACGCAGTATTTT. Translating it yields CASTWGRGRTDTQYF. Drawing the rest from reference TRBV5-4 and TRBJ2-3, the complete variable domain is ETGVTQSPTHLIKTRGQQVTLRCSSQSGHNTVSWYQQALGQGPQFIFQYYREEENGRGNFPPRFSGLQFPNYSSELNVNALELDDSALYLCASTWGRGRTDTQYFGPGTRLTVL.

This clone was seen a few times. The chain combines TRBV19 with TRBJ2-1, with 7 positions matching TRBD2. Per germline, CDR1 LNHDA and CDR2 SQIVND (reference sequence). The CDR3 is made up of 15 amino acids. Unmatched junction bases numbered 11, after V lost 3 bases and J lost 9 bases. The CDR3 here is CASSIEGGRSVEQFF. The CDR3 coding sequence is TGTGCCAGTAGTATTGAGGGCGGGAGATCTGTTGAGCAGTTCTTC. The variable domain in full, with the rest retrieved from reference TRBV19 and TRBJ2-1, is DGGITQSPKYLFRKEGQNVTLSCEQNLNHDAMYWYRQDPGQGLRLIYYSQIVNDFQKGDIAEGYSVSREKKESFPLTVTSAQKNPTAFYLCASSIEGGRSVEQFFGPGTRLTVL.

The gene calls are TRBV30 and TRBJ2-2, with D perhaps given as TRBD1 or TRBD2 (5 bases each). Germline V gives CDR1 GTSNPN, CDR2 SVGIG (reference sequence). The CDR3 runs to 16 residues. With 5 bases removed from V and 0 bases from J, the gap between germline ends came to 16 bases. DNA of the CDR3: TGTGCCTGGGGCAGGGACCTATACGCGAACACCGGGGAGCTGTTTTTT. The encoded protein is CAWGRDLYANTGELFF.

The chain uses TRBV19 and TRBJ1-1; 8 positions agree with TRBD1. Germline V gene data show CDR1 as LNHDA and CDR2 as SQIVND (reference sequence). The CDR3 contains 13 residues. The V and J ends lost 5 bases and 5 bases, in that order; junction bases with no gene match: 4. The CDR3 DNA reads TGTGCCAGTAGTGTCGACAGGGGTACTGAAGCTTTCTTT. Translating it yields CASSVDRGTEAFF.

This clone was observed once. V usage is TRBV4-1 and J usage is TRBJ1-4, with 7 bases lining up with TRBD1. The CDR3 runs to 15 residues. Germline V gives CDR1 MGHRA, CDR2 YSYEKL. V shed 1 base and J 8 bases; nucleotides not matched to a gene: 7. The CDR3 protein is CASSQGTQGEEKLFF. CDR3 in DNA: TGCGCCAGCAGCCAAGGGACCCAGGGGGAGGAAAAACTGTTTTTT.

V gene TRBV7-2 combines with J gene TRBJ1-5; 9 bases match TRBD1. The CDR3 runs 16 residues. V shed 5 bases, J shed 4 bases, and the junction held 9 bases outside the gene matches. Germline V lookup: CDR1 SGHTA, CDR2 FQGNSA. For the CDR3, the DNA is TGTGCCAGCAGCGCCTCCGGGACAGGGTTTAATCAGCCCCAGCATTTT. Encoded protein: CASSASGTGFNQPQHF.

This chain joins TRBV30 and TRBJ2-1; 8 positions match TRBD1. J gave up 9 bases and V 0 bases, and 4 bases lay outside the gene matches. The CDR3 covers 13 residues. CDR1 GTSNPN and CDR2 SVGIG come from the germline V gene (reference sequence). This chain's CDR3 is CAWSVDRGGEQFF. CDR3 in DNA: TGTGCCTGGAGTGTAGACAGGGGTGGTGAGCAGTTCTTC. The full variable domain, its missing parts supplied by reference TRBV30 and TRBJ2-1, is SQTIHQWPATLVQPVGSPLSLECTVEGTSNPNLYWYRQAAGRGLQLLFYSVGIGQISSEVPQNLSASRPQDRQFILSSKKLLLSDSGFYLCAWSVDRGGEQFFGPGTRLTVL.

A single count supports this clone. The V and J genes are TRBV5-1 and TRBJ2-7, with 8 bases identical to TRBD2. V dropped 4 bases and J dropped 0; count of bases not matched to a gene: 6. CDR1 is SGHRS, CDR2 YFSETQ, per germline. The CDR3 is made up of 15 amino acids. The CDR3 loop is CASSAGTSGSYEQYF. In nucleotides, the CDR3 is TGCGCCAGCAGCGCCGGAACTAGCGGCTCCTACGAGCAGTACTTC.

The V call is TRBV3-1 (or the pseudogene TRBV3-2), the J call TRBJ2-7; D gene uncertain. V dropped 4 bases and J dropped 1 base, with 8 bases sitting between them. CDR1 is LGHDT, CDR2 YNNKEL, per germline (reference sequence). The CDR3 has 13 amino acids. The chain's CDR3 is CASSLLSSYEQYF. The CDR3 DNA is TGTGCCAGCAGCCTGCTTAGTTCCTACGAGCAGTACTTC.

This clone has a handful of counts. The V and J genes are TRBV5-5 and TRBJ2-7; D may be TRBD1 or TRBD2 (5 bases each). This CDR3 has 17 residues. The germline V gene encodes CDR1 SGHKS and CDR2 YYEKEE (reference sequence). Trimming took 4 bases from V and 6 from J, leaving 26 bases between them. CDR3 sequence: CASSGVYTGTRESEQYF. The CDR3, as DNA: TGTGCCAGCAGCGGCGTATATACCGGGACCAGGGAATCCGAGCAGTACTTC. Full variable domain (missing parts from reference TRBV5-5 and TRBJ2-7): DAGVTQSPTHLIKTRGQQVTLRCSPISGHKSVSWYQQVLGQGPQFIFQYYEKEERGRGNFPDRFSARQFPNYSSELNVNALLLGDSALYLCASSGVYTGTRESEQYFGPGTRLTVT.

The chain links TRBV5-4 to TRBJ2-1, with D possibly matching TRBD1 (6 bases). The CDR3 is 15 residues long. Per the germline V gene, CDR1 is SGHNT and CDR2 is YYREEE (reference sequence). The ends were cut back, 0 bases at V and 3 bases at J, with 10 bases in the middle. This chain's CDR3 is CASSLDRAGYNEQFF. As DNA, the CDR3 is TGTGCCAGCAGCTTGGACAGGGCTGGCTACAATGAGCAGTTCTTC.

The V call is TRBV7-2, the J call TRBJ2-5, with D unresolved. V shed 5 bases and J shed 0 bases, with 13 bases lying between them. This CDR3 is 15 amino acids long. Germline V gene data show CDR1 as SGHTA and CDR2 as FQGNSA. The CDR3 spells CASSPRYAYQETQYF. The CDR3 nucleotides read TGTGCCAGCAGCCCCCGGTACGCGTACCAAGAGACCCAGTACTTC.

This chain links TRBV11-3 with TRBJ1-1, with TRBD1 as a possible D gene (5 bases). This CDR3 spans 12 amino acids. Trimming left V 6 bases short and J 5 bases short, with 10 bases between. Germline V gene lookup returns CDR1 SGHNT and CDR2 YENEEA. The CDR3 loop is CASSWGTTEAFF. The CDR3 DNA reads TGTGCCAGCAGTTGGGGGACGACTGAAGCTTTCTTT. The complete variable domain, with remaining parts taken from reference TRBV11-3 and TRBJ1-1, reads EAGVVQSPRYKIIEKKQPVAFWCNPISGHNTLYWYLQNLGQGPELLIRYENEEAVDDSQLPKDRFSAERLKGVDSTLKIQPAELGDSAVYLCASSWGTTEAFFGQGTRLTVV.

The chain couples TRBV27 to TRBJ2-2; 10 bases are a match to TRBD1. J lost 7 bases, V lost 2 bases, and 7 bases had no gene match. Looked up from germline, CDR1 is MNHEY and CDR2 is SMNVEV (reference sequence). This CDR3 is built from 16 residues. The CDR3 spells CASSLPLTGGFGELFF. For the CDR3, the DNA is TGTGCCAGCAGTTTACCGCTGACAGGGGGCTTCGGGGAGCTGTTTTTT.

This chain connects TRBV7-9 to TRBJ2-3; 11 nucleotides line up with TRBD2. The CDR3 spans 17 residues. Germline V gene lookup returns CDR1 SEHNR and CDR2 FQNEAQ (reference sequence). The J segment lost 5 bases and the V segment lost 3 bases, leaving 10 bases of the junction unmatched. The CDR3 is CASSLDIAGGPGDTQYF. In nucleotides, the CDR3 is TGTGCCAGCAGCTTGGATATAGCGGGAGGGCCCGGAGATACGCAGTATTTT.

The rearrangement links TRBV12-5 to TRBJ2-3; D remains unclear. V lost 1 base to trimming and J lost 5 bases, with 7 bases between them. Germline values: CDR1 LGHNT, CDR2 FRNRAP. This CDR3 has 13 amino acids. For the CDR3, the DNA is TGTGCTAGTGGTTTGGGTGGAAGAGATACGCAGTATTTT. This codes for CASGLGGRDTQYF.

The gene calls are TRBV30 and TRBJ2-5, with a weak D call TRBD1 (5 bases). This CDR3 spans 13 amino acids. The ends were cut back, 2 bases at V and 5 bases at J, with 12 bases in the middle. Per the germline V gene, CDR1 is GTSNPN and CDR2 is SVGIG (reference sequence). DNA for the CDR3: TGTGCCTGGAGTAGGGGCCATGGGGAGACCCAGTACTTC. Protein: CAWSRGHGETQYF.